The 31 T cell receptor beta chains in this list originate from one sample, sequenced in a study of T cells in Graves' hyperthyroidism and ophthalmopathy. Amplification of TCR beta CDR3 regions used RNA as the template. The study used the HTBI primer set for a first-round RT-PCR of the TCR CDR3. TCRdb passed the multiplex PCR reads through MiXCR, listing each CDR3 protein once. The sample records 560,000 or so distinct CDR3 sequences, just under 20% being singletons. Sequencing input: blood. The receptors derive from a man aged 35 to 55 with Graves' ophthalmopathy.

To note about this clonotype: This may arise from a read error, as a much more abundant clone is one base away. The chain is built from TRBV30 and TRBJ2-1; D gene ambiguous. Germline CDR1 is GTSNPN and CDR2 is SVGIG (reference sequence). The CDR3 extends over 14 amino acids. The CDR3 nucleotides read TGTGCCTGGGCCGACTCTCTATCCTACAATGAGCGGTTCTTC. Translated, it gives CAWADSLSYNERFF.

Remarks on this clonotype: A much larger clone differs from this one at a single base, so this may be a read error. As the CDR3 is not closed by the conserved phenylalanine or tryptophan, this likely results from a read error. The chain is built from TRBV30 and TRBJ1-1; D is undetermined. Germline V lookup: CDR1 GTSNPN, CDR2 SVGIG (reference sequence). V dropped 2 bases and J dropped 0 bases, with 10 bases sitting between them. CDR3 length equals 14 residues. CDR3 sequence reads: CAWSRGRMNTEAFL. Written as DNA, the CDR3 is TGTGCCTGGAGTCGGGGAAGAATGAACACTGAAGCTTTCCTT.

The V call is TRBV4-2, the J call TRBJ2-4; tentative D call: TRBD2 (6 bases). Per germline, CDR1 LGHNA and CDR2 YNFKEQ. The CDR3 totals 16 residues. Trimming removed 4 bases at V and 7 bases at J, with 20 bases between. This CDR3 reads CASSLGTFMGVNIQYF. In DNA, the CDR3 is TGTGCCAGCAGCCTCGGGACTTTCATGGGAGTGAACATTCAGTACTTC.

There are many counts of this clonotype. The J gene is TRBJ2-4, the V gene TRBV28, with TRBD1 matching over 8 bases. Trimming cost V 5 bases and J 6 bases; bases outside gene matches: 9. Germline CDR1 and CDR2: MDHEN and SYDVKM. This CDR3 comprises 15 residues. The CDR3 DNA follows: TGTGCCAGCAGTCCAGGACAGGGAGCGGTAAACATTCAGTACTTC. Its translation is CASSPGQGAVNIQYF.

This sequence joins TRBV7-9 and TRBJ1-5, with no clear D. This CDR3 region has 13 residues. V gave up 1 base and J gave up 8 bases, with 9 bases separating them. The germline V gene has CDR1 SEHNR and CDR2 FQNEAQ (reference sequence). CDR3 DNA: TGTGCCAGCAGCTTAGTCCACGGGGAGCCCCAGCATTTT. Translated: CASSLVHGEPQHF. Complete variable domain (other parts from reference TRBV7-9 and TRBJ1-5): DTGVSQNPRHKITKRGQNVTFRCDPISEHNRLYWYRQTLGQGPEFLTYFQNEAQLEKSRLLSDRFSAERPKGSFSTLEIQRTEQGDSAMYLCASSLVHGEPQHFGDGTRLSIL.

The table lists this clonotype with many counts. V and J are TRBV2 and TRBJ2-5; D tentatively fits TRBD1 or TRBD2 (5 bases each). In germline, CDR1 is SNHLY, CDR2 FYNNEI. V shed 7 bases and J shed 1 base, with 13 bases lying between them. CDR3 length: 14 residues. This CDR3 reads CASNWAGSQETQYF. CDR3 coding DNA: TGTGCCAGCAACTGGGCAGGGAGCCAAGAGACCCAGTACTTC. Variable domain in full (rest from reference TRBV2 and TRBJ2-5): EPEVTQTPSHQVTQMGQEVILRCVPISNHLYFYWYRQILGQKVEFLVSFYNNEISEKSEIFDDQFSVERPDGSNFTLKIRSTKLEDSAMYFCASNWAGSQETQYFGPGTRLLVL.

The chain carries TRBV29-1 and TRBJ2-7; 9 positions match TRBD2. Germline CDR1 and CDR2: SQVTM and ANQGSEA. Trimming took 3 bases from V and 3 from J; bases not matched to a gene: 6. The CDR3 spans 14 residues. The CDR3 sequence is CSVEAAGGGYEQYF. CDR3 in DNA: TGCAGCGTTGAGGCCGCGGGGGGGGGCTACGAGCAGTACTTC.

This clonotype was picked up a small number of times. The chain is built from TRBV13 and TRBJ2-7, with D possibly TRBD2 on 6 matching bases. Germline V lookup: CDR1 PRHDT, CDR2 FYEKMQ (reference sequence). The CDR3 is 12 amino acids. Deletions cut 3 bases from V and 9 bases from J, with 12 bases between. CDR3 nucleotide sequence: TGTGCCAGCAGCTTGTTGGACGGGGGGCAGTACTTC. Translation: CASSLLDGGQYF. The whole variable domain, remainder taken from reference TRBV13 and TRBJ2-7, is AAGVIQSPRHLIKEKRETATLKCYPIPRHDTVYWYQQGPGQDPQFLISFYEKMQSDKGSIPDRFSAQQFSDYHSELNMSSLELGDSALYFCASSLLDGGQYFGPGTRLTVT.

This clonotype was picked up many times. The chain uses TRBV20-1 and TRBJ1-1; D is undetermined. The CDR3 extends over 14 amino acids. Trimming took off 0 bases at V and 0 bases at J, with 8 bases between the two ends. Germline V gene sequence: CDR1 DFQATT, CDR2 SNEGSKA (reference sequence). This CDR3 is CSARDPGLNTEAFF. The CDR3 DNA is TGCAGTGCTAGAGATCCCGGATTGAACACTGAAGCTTTCTTT.

This clonotype turned up a few times. The chain couples TRBV19 to TRBJ1-1, with TRBD1 as a possible D gene (5 bases). The germline CDR1 and CDR2 sequences are LNHDA and SQIVND (reference sequence). Trimming pared 3 bases from V and 4 bases from J, leaving 12 bases between. This CDR3 has 14 residues. The DNA for the CDR3 is TGTGCCAGTAGTATCTTAGGGGAGGGCACTGAAGCTTTCTTT. It codes for CASSILGEGTEAFF.

The chain couples TRBV20-1 to TRBJ2-4; TRBD2 aligns across 14 bases. The CDR3 consists of 18 residues. V shed 2 bases, J shed 3 bases, and the junction held 9 bases outside the gene matches. Per the germline V gene, CDR1 is DFQATT and CDR2 is SNEGSKA (reference sequence). The CDR3 protein is CSARSGTSGSGGKNIQYF. In DNA form, the CDR3 reads TGCAGTGCTAGAAGTGGGACTAGCGGGAGCGGGGGCAAAAACATTCAGTACTTC.

This clonotype showed up many times. V gene TRBV12-3 or TRBV12-4 combines with J gene TRBJ2-5; the match to TRBD2 covers 7 bases. CDR3 size: 14 residues. V was clipped by 5 bases and J by 6 bases; unmatched bases: 9. Here the CDR3 DNA reads TGTGCCAGCAGTGCCGTTGGCGGGGGAAAGACCCAGTACTTC. This encodes CASSAVGGGKTQYF.

This clonotype appeared many times. The rearrangement links TRBV7-9 to TRBJ2-7; 9 bases agree with TRBD1. Germline trimming cut 11 bases from V and 6 bases from J; bases unmatched to any gene: 11. The CDR3 covers 13 residues. Germline V CDR1 and CDR2: SEHNR, FQNEAQ (reference sequence). CDR3 coding DNA: TGTGCCGGCAAAAGGACAGGGGAAAGCGAGCAGTACTTC. This translates into CAGKRTGESEQYF.

This clonotype was seen more than once but under ten times. The chain couples TRBV5-8 to TRBJ1-3; D not resolved. V was pared by 4 bases and J by 0 bases, with 8 bases between. The germline V gene encodes CDR1 SGHTS and CDR2 YDEGEE. The CDR3 is 14 amino acids. This chain's CDR3 is CASSPGYSGNTIYF. The CDR3 DNA reads as TGTGCCAGCAGCCCCGGATACTCTGGAAACACCATATATTTT.

The V call is TRBV4-1, the J call TRBJ1-1; 8 nucleotides agree with TRBD1. Germline CDR1 reads MGHRA; CDR2 reads YSYEKL. V lost 4 bases, J lost 6 bases, and 4 bases stayed unmatched. CDR3 length equals 13 residues. The DNA of the CDR3 is TGCGCCAGCAGCCCAGGGGGCGCCGCTGAAGCTTTCTTT. Its protein product is CASSPGGAAEAFF.

This clonotype was detected only a few times. The chain carries TRBV29-1 and TRBJ1-2; D may be TRBD1 (6 bases). CDR3 length equals 11 residues. CDR1 is SQVTM, CDR2 ANQGSEA, per germline. Deletions cut 7 bases from V and 8 bases from J, with 14 bases between. This CDR3 is CSADKGDGYTF. CDR3 nucleotides: TGCAGCGCTGATAAGGGGGACGGCTACACCTTC.

This clonotype was recorded many times. CDR3 protein: CASRRDSNSPLHF. The CDR3 DNA reads as TGTGCCAGCAGGAGGGACAGCAATTCACCCCTCCACTTT. The chain carries TRBV6-1 and TRBJ1-6; 7 bases fit TRBD1. The V gene's germline CDR1 is MNHNS and CDR2 SASEGT. V was clipped by 6 bases and J by 7 bases; unmatched bases: 3. This CDR3 has 13 amino acids.

This chain joins TRBV6-1 and TRBJ2-7; no reliable D call. CDR1 MNHNS and CDR2 SASEGT come from the germline V gene. This CDR3 is built from 13 residues. V shed 6 bases and J shed 0 bases, with 9 bases lying between them. The CDR3 DNA sequence: TGTGCCAGCAGGAGGCAGAGCTCCTACGAGCAGTACTTC. Translating gives CASRRQSSYEQYF.

This clonotype was observed at least ten times. The gene calls are TRBV11-2 and TRBJ2-2; a weak D match, TRBD2 (5 bases). Germline V gene lookup returns CDR1 SGHAT and CDR2 FQNNGV. The ends were cut back, 7 bases at V and 7 bases at J, with 13 bases in the middle. This CDR3 region has 13 residues. This chain's CDR3 is CASTLALGGELFF. The CDR3, as DNA: TGTGCCAGCACTCTAGCCCTCGGCGGGGAGCTGTTTTTT.

This clonotype was observed a few times. The CDR3 nucleotides are TGCAGTGCCGAGTCTAACAGGGACGAAGCTTTCTTT. Its protein is CSAESNRDEAFF. The genes are TRBV20-1 and TRBJ1-1; the D gene is possibly TRBD1 (6 bases). The CDR3 loop spans 12 amino acids. In germline, CDR1 is DFQATT, CDR2 SNEGSKA (reference sequence). Trimming left V 6 bases short and J 8 bases short, with 16 bases between.

This chain connects TRBV7-3 to TRBJ2-5; possibly TRBD1 or TRBD2 for D (5 bases each). Trimming stripped 5 bases from V and 6 bases from J, with 16 bases between. CDR1 SGHTA and CDR2 FQGTGA come from the germline V gene. This CDR3 is 14 amino acids long. The DNA of the CDR3 is TGTGCCAGCAGCCTATATCCCGGGGCGCAGACCCAGTACTTC. It encodes CASSLYPGAQTQYF.

Comments on this clonotype: It may be a read error: a sequence one base away is much more abundant. The chain joins TRBV6-5 to TRBJ2-2, with D perhaps being TRBD1 or TRBD2 (5 bases each). This CDR3 region has 16 residues. Germline V gene sequence: CDR1 MNHEY, CDR2 SVGAGI. The CDR3 spells CASSYPLVDKTGEPFF. CDR3 sequence (DNA): TGTGCCAGCAGTTACCCTTTGGTGGACAAGACCGGGGAGCCGTTTTTT.

J is TRBJ2-1 and V is TRBV7-9; D not resolved. The CDR3 extends over 16 amino acids. The V gene's germline CDR1 is SEHNR and CDR2 FQNEAQ (reference sequence). V was trimmed by 3 bases and J by 7 bases, leaving 19 bases between them. In nucleotides, the CDR3 is TGTGCCAGCAGCTTTAACCCACTGTACCCTGGAAATGAGCAGTTCTTC. Translated, it gives CASSFNPLYPGNEQFF.

This clonotype has ten or more counts. This chain connects TRBV5-1 to TRBJ2-1; the D call may be TRBD1 or TRBD2 (5 bases each). The V end was cut by 2 bases, the J end by 7 bases, with 7 bases between. The CDR3 runs to 12 residues. Germline V CDR1 and CDR2: SGHRS, YFSETQ. As DNA, the CDR3 is TGCGCCAGCAGCTTCTGGGGGAATGAGCAGTTCTTC. Its translation is CASSFWGNEQFF.

This clonotype appeared a few times. This chain connects TRBV7-8 to TRBJ1-5; TRBD1 matches at 8 bases. Germline V gene data show CDR1 as SGHVS and CDR2 as FQNEAQ. V lost 5 bases to trimming and J lost 1 base; unmatched junction nucleotides: 10. The CDR3 is made up of 17 amino acids. This chain's CDR3 is CASSPSLTGGSNQPQHF. The CDR3 bases are TGTGCCAGCAGCCCATCACTTACAGGGGGAAGCAATCAGCCCCAGCATTTT.

This clonotype was picked up many times. This rearrangement joins TRBV2 to TRBJ1-1; the D gene is possibly TRBD1 (5 bases). Germline V gene sequence: CDR1 SNHLY, CDR2 FYNNEI. V was pared by 6 bases and J by 4 bases, with 15 bases between. The CDR3 extends over 14 amino acids. CDR3 bases: TGTGCCAGCAGCGTGGACAACTCCCCCACTGAAGCTTTCTTT. Translated, it gives CASSVDNSPTEAFF.

This clonotype was seen only once. This chain uses TRBV10-3 with TRBJ2-6; D is ambiguous. The V end was cut by 10 bases, the J end by 4 bases, with 8 bases between. The CDR3 length is 12 residues. The germline CDR1 and CDR2 sequences are ENHRY and SYGVKD. In DNA form, the CDR3 reads TGTGCCACCGGGCGGGGGGCCAACGTCCTGACTTTC. The encoded protein is CATGRGANVLTF.

There are a few counts of this clonotype. This sequence joins TRBV18 and TRBJ2-1; 11 bases agree with TRBD2. V shed 6 bases, J shed 8 bases, and the junction held 15 bases outside the gene matches. Germline-derived CDR1 and CDR2 are KGHSH and LQKENI. This CDR3 has 17 residues. The CDR3 protein is CASSFSPTSGSVYEQFF. CDR3 DNA: TGTGCCAGCTCCTTTTCCCCTACTAGCGGGAGTGTCTATGAGCAGTTCTTC. The entire variable domain, with the rest obtained from reference TRBV18 and TRBJ2-1, is as follows: NAGVMQNPRHLVRRRGQEARLRCSPMKGHSHVYWYRQLPEEGLKFMVYLQKENIIDESGMPKERFSAEFPKEGPSILRIQQVVRGDSAAYFCASSFSPTSGSVYEQFFGPGTRLTVL.

The sample holds many counts of this clonotype. This chain links TRBV11-3 with TRBJ2-2; D gene unclear. With 5 bases removed from V and 4 bases from J, the gap between germline ends came to 8 bases. Germline CDR1 reads SGHNT; CDR2 reads YENEEA. The CDR3 consists of 13 residues. The CDR3 loop reads CASSPTLTGELFF. The CDR3 DNA follows: TGTGCCAGCAGCCCTACCCTCACCGGGGAGCTGTTTTTT.

This clonotype was observed many times. The genes are TRBV14 and TRBJ2-7; D is uncertain. V was cut by 0 bases and J by 2 bases, with 11 bases left in between. This CDR3 has 15 residues. In germline, CDR1 is SGHDN, CDR2 FVKESK. The CDR3, as DNA: TGTGCCAGCAGCCAAGAGGGAAGGGAACCCTACGAGCAGTACTTC. Amino acids: CASSQEGREPYEQYF.

The gene calls are TRBV4-2 and TRBJ1-2, with 10 bases lining up with TRBD1. Germline V gene data show CDR1 as LGHNA and CDR2 as YNFKEQ. With 1 base clipped from V and 1 base from J, the junction kept 3 bases outside the gene matches. This CDR3 is 16 amino acids long. The CDR3 coding sequence is TGTGCCAGCAGCCAAGTGGGGACAGGGGATAACTATGGCTACACCTTC. Its protein is CASSQVGTGDNYGYTF.